This TCR beta chain is from a study of shared clonotypes between healthy human individuals. Study conclusions and caveats: Sequencing of the sorted subsets was shown by rarefaction to be incomplete despite large depth.

Profiling relied on immunoSEQ multiplex PCR, and the TCRdb table lists in-frame clones only, not all of them. The table lists over a million clones, about 75% of them singletons. The authors divided CD4+ cells into CD45RA+ naive and CD45RA-negative memory subsets. Remarks on this clone: The antigen remains unidentified.

Germline V lookup: CDR1 KGHSH, CDR2 LQKENI. Deletions cut 3 bases from V and 15 bases from J, with 15 bases between. The CDR3 totals 13 residues. Sequencing used memory CD4+ T cells sorted from blood. Stated subset: CD45RA-negative fraction. This TCR derives from a man aged 18 to 30 in good health. J is TRBJ2-6 and V is TRBV18; TRBD1 might be the D (6 bases). This CDR3 is CASSPGADFTLTF. The DNA for the CDR3 is TGTGCCAGCTCACCGGGGGCGGATTTTACCCTGACTTTC.